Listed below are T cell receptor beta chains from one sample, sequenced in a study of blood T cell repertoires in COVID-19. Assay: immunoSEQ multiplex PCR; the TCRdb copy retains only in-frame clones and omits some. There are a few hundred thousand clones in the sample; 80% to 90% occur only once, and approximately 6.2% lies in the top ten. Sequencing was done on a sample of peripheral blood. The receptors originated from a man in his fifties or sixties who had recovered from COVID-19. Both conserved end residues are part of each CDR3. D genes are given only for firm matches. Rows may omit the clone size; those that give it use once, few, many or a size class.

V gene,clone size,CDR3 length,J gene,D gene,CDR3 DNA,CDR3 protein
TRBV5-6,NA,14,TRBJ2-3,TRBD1,TGTGCCAGCAGCCCACAGGGGAGCACAGATACGCAGTATTTT,CASSPQGSTDTQYF
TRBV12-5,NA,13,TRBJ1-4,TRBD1,TGTGCTAGTGGCCCACAGGGGAACGAAAAACTGTTTTTT,CASGPQGNEKLFF
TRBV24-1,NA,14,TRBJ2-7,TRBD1,TGTGCCACCAGTGACCGACAGGGACGGGACGAGCAGTACTTC,CATSDRQGRDEQYF
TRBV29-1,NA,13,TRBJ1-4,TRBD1,TGCAGCGCAAAAGGACAGGGAGGAGAAAAACTGTTTTTT,CSAKGQGGEKLFF
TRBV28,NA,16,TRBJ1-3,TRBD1,TGTGCCAGCAGTCCCGGACAGGGGATCTCTGGAAACACCATATATTTT,CASSPGQGISGNTIYF
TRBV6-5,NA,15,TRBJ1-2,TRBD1,TGTGCCAGCGCCCCCGGGACAGGCGGCAACTATGGCTACACCTTC,CASAPGTGGNYGYTF
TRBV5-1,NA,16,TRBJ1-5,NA,TGCGCCAGCAGCTCGCTGGGGGGTAAGGGCAATCAGCCCCAGCATTTT,CASSSLGGKGNQPQHF
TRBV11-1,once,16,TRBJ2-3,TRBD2,TGTGCCAGCAGCCCAATAGCGGGGGGGGGCACAGATACGCAGTATTTT,CASSPIAGGGTDTQYF
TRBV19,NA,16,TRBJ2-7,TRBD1,TGTGCCAGTAGTATATCCCCCGGGACAGGGGGCGTCGAGCAGTACTTC,CASSISPGTGGVEQYF
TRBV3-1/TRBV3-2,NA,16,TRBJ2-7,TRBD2,TGTGCCAGCAGCCAAGAAGGGCGGGGGGACTCCTACGAGCAGTACTTC,CASSQEGRGDSYEQYF
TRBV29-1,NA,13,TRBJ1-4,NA,TGCAGCGTTGATAGGGGGACTAATGAAAAACTGTTTTTT,CSVDRGTNEKLFF
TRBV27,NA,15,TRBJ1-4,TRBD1,TGTGCCAGCAGCTTCTGGGACAGGGGAGGGGAAAAACTGTTTTTT,CASSFWDRGGEKLFF
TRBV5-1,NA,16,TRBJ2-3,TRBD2,TGCGCCAGCAGCCCCTTTAGCGGGGCTAGCACAGATACGCAGTATTTT,CASSPFSGASTDTQYF
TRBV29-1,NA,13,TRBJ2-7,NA,TGCAGCGTTAGGGACTTTGTCGACTACGAGCAGTACTTC,CSVRDFVDYEQYF
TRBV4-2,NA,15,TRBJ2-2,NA,TGTGCCAGCAGCCAAGGCGTGCCCAACACCGGGGAGCTGTTTTTT,CASSQGVPNTGELFF
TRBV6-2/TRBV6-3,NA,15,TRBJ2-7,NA,TGTGCCAGCAGCTTTACGCCGGACGGCCGCGGGGAGCAGTACTTC,CASSFTPDGRGEQYF
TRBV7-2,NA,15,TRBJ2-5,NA,TGTGCCAGCAGACCCCCCTCTATTCCACAAGAGACCCAGTACTTC,CASRPPSIPQETQYF
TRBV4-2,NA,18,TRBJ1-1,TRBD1,TGTGCCAGCAGCCAAGGGCAACCGGGACAGGGGGGGGGCACTGAAGCTTTCTTT,CASSQGQPGQGGGTEAFF
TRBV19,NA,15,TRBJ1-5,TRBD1,TGTGCCAGTTCCCCCGCAGGGGGAGTAAATCAGCCCCAGCATTTT,CASSPAGGVNQPQHF
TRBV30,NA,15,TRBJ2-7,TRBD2,TGTGCCTGGAGCAGTCTCCGGCGGGGGATCTACGAGCAGTACTTC,CAWSSLRRGIYEQYF
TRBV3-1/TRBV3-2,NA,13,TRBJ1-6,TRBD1,TGTGCCAGCTGGGACAGGGGAGATTCACCCCTCCACTTT,CASWDRGDSPLHF
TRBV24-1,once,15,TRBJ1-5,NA,TGTGCCACCAGTGGCCACGGACAGTCCAATCAGCCCCAGCATTTT,CATSGHGQSNQPQHF
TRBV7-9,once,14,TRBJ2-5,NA,TGTGCCAGCAGCTGGGACACAGGGTTCGGGACCCAGTACTTC,CASSWDTGFGTQYF
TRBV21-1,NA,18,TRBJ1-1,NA,TGTGCCAGCAGCAAAAAAGTTTCGATTAACAGGGGGAACACTGAAGCTTTCTTT,CASSKKVSINRGNTEAFF
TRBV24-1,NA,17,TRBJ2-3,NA,TGTGCCACCAGTGATTTGCCCGGGAGCCCCTCCACAGATACGCAGTATTTT,CATSDLPGSPSTDTQYF
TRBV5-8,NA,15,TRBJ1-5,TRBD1,TGTGCCAGCAGCTTAAGACAGGGTCGAAATCAGCCCCAGCATTTT,CASSLRQGRNQPQHF
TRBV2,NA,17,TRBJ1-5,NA,TGTGCCAGCTCACCCGGTGGATTAGTTGGAGGCAATCAGCCCCAGCATTTT,CASSPGGLVGGNQPQHF
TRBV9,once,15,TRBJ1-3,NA,TGTGCCAGCAGCGCCCCCACGGACTTTGGAAACACCATATATTTT,CASSAPTDFGNTIYF
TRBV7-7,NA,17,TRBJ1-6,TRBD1,TGTGCCAGCAGCTCGGCGGGCCGAACAGGGGACGATTCACCCCTCCACTTT,CASSSAGRTGDDSPLHF
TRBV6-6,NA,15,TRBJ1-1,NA,TGTGCCAGCAGTTACTCGTCCAGCGGGGCCACTGAAGCTTTCTTT,CASSYSSSGATEAFF
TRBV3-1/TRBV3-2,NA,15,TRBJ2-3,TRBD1,TGTGCCAGCAGCCAATTGGACAGGGATGCAGATACGCAGTATTTT,CASSQLDRDADTQYF
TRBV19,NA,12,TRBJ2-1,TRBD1,TGTGCCAGTTTCGAGGGGGCGGGTGAGCAGTTCTTC,CASFEGAGEQFF
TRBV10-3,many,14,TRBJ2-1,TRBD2,TGTGCCATCAGCGGGACTAGCGATTCCAATGAGCAGTTCTTC,CAISGTSDSNEQFF
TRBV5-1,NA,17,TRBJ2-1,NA,TGCGCCAGCAGCTTGGCTTTACAGGCTCTGTCTCGGTCGGAGCAGTTCTTC,CASSLALQALSRSEQFF
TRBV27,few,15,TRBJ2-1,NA,TGTGCCAGCAGTTTATCGAGGCTAGGCAACAATGAGCAGTTCTTC,CASSLSRLGNNEQFF
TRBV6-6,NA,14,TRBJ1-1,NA,TGTGCCAGCAGTCACCTTCAGGGAGGCACTGAAGCTTTCTTT,CASSHLQGGTEAFF
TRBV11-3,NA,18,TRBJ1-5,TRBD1,TGTGCCAGCAGCTTGGTCGGGACAGGGGGCAATGGCAATCAGCCCCAGCATTTT,CASSLVGTGGNGNQPQHF
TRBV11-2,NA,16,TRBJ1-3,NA,TGTGCCAGCAGCTTAGCTCAGGGGAGCTCTGGAAACACCATATATTTT,CASSLAQGSSGNTIYF
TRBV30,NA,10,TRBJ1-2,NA,TGTGCCTGCGGGGGGCGCGGCTACACCTTC,CACGGRGYTF
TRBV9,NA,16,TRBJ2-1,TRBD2,TGTGCCAGCAGCGTAGGGGTAGCGGGCCTGGGCAATGAGCAGTTCTTC,CASSVGVAGLGNEQFF
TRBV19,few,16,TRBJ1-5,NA,TGTGCCAGTAGTACAACGGGACACCCAAGCAATCAGCCCCAGCATTTT,CASSTTGHPSNQPQHF
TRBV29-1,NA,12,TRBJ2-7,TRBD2,TGCAGCGTTGATCCGGGAGGGTCCGAGCAGTACTTC,CSVDPGGSEQYF
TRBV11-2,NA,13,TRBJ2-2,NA,TGTGCCAGCAGCTTATTGGAGGGCGGGGAGCTGTTTTTT,CASSLLEGGELFF
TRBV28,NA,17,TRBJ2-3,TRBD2,TGTGCCAGCACCGCGGGGGGACTAGCGGGAAGTACAGATACGCAGTATTTT,CASTAGGLAGSTDTQYF
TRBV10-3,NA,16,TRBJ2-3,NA,TGTGCCATCAGTACAGCGGACTACCCCGACACAGATACGCAGTATTTT,CAISTADYPDTDTQYF
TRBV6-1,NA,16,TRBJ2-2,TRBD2,TGTGCCAGCAGTGAACTAGCGGGAGTTCACACCGGGGAGCTGTTTTTT,CASSELAGVHTGELFF
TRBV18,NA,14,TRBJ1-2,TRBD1,TGTGCCAGCTCACCAGCACAGGGGACCTATGGCTACACCTTC,CASSPAQGTYGYTF
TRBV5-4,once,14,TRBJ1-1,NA,TGTGCCAGCAGCCTCCCCCCTCCGAACACTGAAGCTTTCTTT,CASSLPPPNTEAFF
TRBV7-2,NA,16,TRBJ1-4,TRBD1,TGTGCCAGCAGTCCGAATCCAGGGGGCCTGAGTGAAAAACTGTTTTTT,CASSPNPGGLSEKLFF
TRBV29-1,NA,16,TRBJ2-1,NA,TGCAGCGTTGACGGCGGGGACGGGGGCTCCTACAATGAGCAGTTCTTC,CSVDGGDGGSYNEQFF
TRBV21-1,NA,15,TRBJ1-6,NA,TGTGCCAGCAGCAAAGTCGCCAGGGTATTATCACCCCTCCACTTT,CASSKVARVLSPLHF
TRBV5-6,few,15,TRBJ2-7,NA,TGTGCCAGCAGCCTTAGAGGCTTACAGGGACGCGAGCAGTACTTC,CASSLRGLQGREQYF
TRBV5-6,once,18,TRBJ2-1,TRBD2,TGTGCCAGCAGCTTGACTAGCGGGAGGGCCTTACTGAGGAATGAGCAGTTCTTC,CASSLTSGRALLRNEQFF
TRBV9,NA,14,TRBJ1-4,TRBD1,TGTGCCAGCAGCGCTAGACAGGGCGGTGAAAAACTGTTTTTT,CASSARQGGEKLFF
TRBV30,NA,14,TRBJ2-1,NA,TGTGCCTGGAAGTTCAGCGGACCCCACAATGAGCAGTTCTTC,CAWKFSGPHNEQFF